These 21 T cell receptor beta chains came from one sample sequenced in a study of regulatory T cells in long-lasting Graves disease. Specified time point: persistent/refractory GD, antithyroid drugs over 5 years with positive TRAb. Extracted RNA from PBMCs served as the source of the TCR library. Arm-PCR of CDR3 regions and iRepertoire HTBI primers were the basis on which TCR beta libraries were built. Each CDR3 protein is one row after TCRdb ran MiXCR on the multiplex PCR reads. The data contain roughly 500,000 distinct CDR3 sequences, 20% to 25% of them singletons. The source was peripheral blood mononuclear cells (PBMCs), collected when the disease was refractory, from a patient treated with antithyroid drugs. The receptors come from a female donor with Graves disease.

This clonotype was picked up one time. A read error may produce the germline difference seen at one junction end. The rearrangement joins TRBV5-1 to TRBJ1-1; D is unresolved. Germline-derived CDR1 and CDR2 are SGHRS and YFSETQ. The CDR3 contains 13 residues. CDR3 loop: CVSSNTVNTEAFF. The CDR3 bases are TGCGTCAGCAGCAATACAGTGAACACTGAAGCTTTCTTT.

This clonotype has a count of ten or more. The chain joins TRBV6-5 to TRBJ1-1; D unclear. V lost 2 bases, J lost 1 base, and 11 bases lay in between. Germline V lookup: CDR1 MNHEY, CDR2 SVGAGI. This CDR3 is 15 amino acids long. The CDR3 loop reads CASSYLRGPNTEAFF. DNA for the CDR3: TGTGCCAGCAGTTACCTCCGAGGCCCGAACACTGAAGCTTTCTTT.

V and J are TRBV30 and TRBJ2-2; a possible D gene is TRBD2 (6 bases). The CDR3 consists of 15 residues. Between the trimmed V and J ends, which lost 3 bases and 8 bases, there was a span of 19 bases. Germline values: CDR1 GTSNPN, CDR2 SVGIG (reference sequence). The CDR3 is CAWRAPTGLPGELFF. The CDR3 nucleotides are TGTGCCTGGAGAGCTCCAACGGGACTGCCGGGGGAGCTGTTTTTT.

Only a few counts were recorded for this clonotype. The chain couples TRBV4-2 to TRBJ1-1; no definite D call. V lost 0 bases, J lost 2 bases, and 10 bases lay in between. The germline V gene encodes CDR1 LGHNA and CDR2 YNFKEQ. This CDR3 has 15 amino acids. The DNA of the CDR3 is TGTGCCAGCAGCCAAGAGAGTCCCCCCAACACTGAAGCTTTCTTT. Translation gives CASSQESPPNTEAFF.

V and J are TRBV29-1 and TRBJ2-7, with D unresolved. The CDR3 length is 13 residues. Germline V gives CDR1 SQVTM, CDR2 ANQGSEA. V lost 4 bases to trimming and J lost 2 bases, with 12 bases between them. The CDR3 bases are TGCAGCGTTGGCTCTAGGTTAACCTACGAGCAGTACTTC. Its translation is CSVGSRLTYEQYF.

This clonotype was recorded many times. The chain combines TRBV6-2 or TRBV6-3 with TRBJ2-2; no clear D. The CDR3 totals 15 residues. Trimming stripped 5 bases from V and 0 bases from J, with 10 bases between. The germline V gene encodes CDR1 MNHEY and CDR2 SVGEGT. The DNA of the CDR3 is TGTGCCAGCAGTCAGAGAACAGCGAACACCGGGGAGCTGTTTTTT. Protein sequence: CASSQRTANTGELFF.

The CDR3 region is CASSSGGTNEKLFF. The DNA for the CDR3 is TGTGCCAGCAGCTCAGGAGGAACTAATGAAAAACTGTTTTTT. The chain employs TRBV28 and TRBJ1-4; D gene uncertain. CDR1 is MDHEN and CDR2 is SYDVKM in the germline V gene. The CDR3 is 14 amino acids. V shed 6 bases and J shed 1 base, with 9 bases lying between them. The full variable domain, completed using reference TRBV28 and TRBJ1-4, is DVKVTQSSRYLVKRTGEKVFLECVQDMDHENMFWYRQDPGLGLRLIYFSYDVKMKEKGDIPEGYSVSREKKERFSLILESASTNQTSMYLCASSSGGTNEKLFFGSGTQLSVL.

In its sample, this clonotype was seen many times. Here the CDR3 reads CSVDPGGVGVGYTF. The CDR3 region has the DNA TGCAGCGTTGACCCAGGAGGGGTCGGTGTTGGCTACACCTTC. J is TRBJ1-2 and V is TRBV29-1, with D perhaps TRBD1 (5 bases). Looked up from germline, CDR1 is SQVTM and CDR2 is ANQGSEA. The CDR3 loop spans 14 amino acids. Trimming cost V 3 bases and J 7 bases, with 18 bases left between them.

Of note for this clonotype: This likely stems from a read error, as it lies one base from a far larger clone. V usage is TRBV6-5 and J usage is TRBJ2-7; 9 nucleotides line up with TRBD1. The V gene's germline CDR1 is MNHEY and CDR2 SVGAGI. Trimming cost V 4 bases and J 3 bases; bases outside gene matches: 10. The CDR3 contains 16 residues. For the CDR3, the DNA is TGTGCCAGCAGTTTATTTCTGGGACAGGGTATCTACGAGCAGTACTTC. It encodes CASSLFLGQGIYEQYF.

In this sample, this clonotype turned up many times. The V and J genes are TRBV13 and TRBJ1-1; D is unclear. V was trimmed by 3 bases and J by 1 base, leaving 3 bases between them. The CDR3 is 12 residues long. From germline, CDR1 is PRHDT and CDR2 FYEKMQ (reference sequence). The chain's CDR3 is CASSFKNTEAFF. CDR3 sequence (DNA): TGTGCCAGCAGCTTTAAGAACACTGAAGCTTTCTTT.

This clonotype showed up many times. The chain carries TRBV28 and TRBJ1-1; D ambiguous. This CDR3 comprises 15 residues. From germline, CDR1 is MDHEN and CDR2 SYDVKM. V was trimmed by 5 bases and J by 1 base, leaving 14 bases between them. CDR3 in DNA: TGTGCCAGCAGTCCCCCACTAAGACAGAACACTGAAGCTTTCTTT. Translation gives CASSPPLRQNTEAFF.

This clonotype was recorded many times. The chain carries TRBV5-1 and TRBJ1-6; 8 nucleotides match TRBD1. The CDR3 is made up of 15 amino acids. The V segment lost 3 bases and the J segment 7 bases; nucleotides outside the gene matches: 6. Germline CDR1 reads SGHRS; CDR2 reads YFSETQ. The CDR3 loop is CASSSGQGRNSPLHF. As DNA, the CDR3 is TGCGCCAGCAGCTCCGGACAGGGAAGGAATTCACCCCTCCACTTT. The whole variable domain, filled in from reference TRBV5-1 and TRBJ1-6, reads KAGVTQTPRYLIKTRGQQVTLSCSPISGHRSVSWYQQTPGQGLQFLFEYFSETQRNKGNFPGRFSGRQFSNSRSEMNVSTLELGDSALYLCASSSGQGRNSPLHFGNGTRLTVT.

Many counts were recorded for this clonotype. The chain links TRBV5-1 to TRBJ2-7; D gene uncertain. The CDR3 has 13 residues. The ends were cut back, 0 bases at V and 4 bases at J, with 8 bases in the middle. Germline V lookup: CDR1 SGHRS, CDR2 YFSETQ. The CDR3 sequence is CASSLDRLYEQYF. For the CDR3, the DNA is TGCGCCAGCAGCTTGGACCGTCTATACGAGCAGTACTTC.

This clonotype was seen only a few times. This chain joins TRBV4-3 and TRBJ1-1; D is unresolved. The germline gives CDR1 LGHNA, CDR2 YSLEER. The CDR3 covers 13 residues. V was pared by 0 bases and J by 7 bases, with 9 bases between. The CDR3 nucleotides read TGCGCCAGCAGCCAAGAGGTCAGGAATGAAGCTTTCTTT. As protein: CASSQEVRNEAFF.

The table lists this clonotype with many counts. The chain combines TRBV6-5 with TRBJ2-7, with D perhaps given as TRBD1 or TRBD2 (5 bases each). V lost 4 bases to trimming and J lost 3 bases, with 10 bases between them. Germline CDR1 reads MNHEY; CDR2 reads SVGAGI. The CDR3 runs 13 residues. For the CDR3, the DNA is TGTGCCAGCAGTTCGGTTGGGGGCTACGAGCAGTACTTC. The encoded protein is CASSSVGGYEQYF.

The chain carries TRBV29-1 and TRBJ1-1; TRBD1 is a possible D gene (5 bases). Germline V CDR1 and CDR2: SQVTM, ANQGSEA. This CDR3 is 13 amino acids long. CDR3 coding DNA: TGCAGTGGGACTGGGGGTCTCGAGGTGGAAGCTTTCTTT. This gives the protein CSGTGGLEVEAFF.

The chain joins TRBV7-6 to TRBJ2-2; TRBD1 aligns across 11 bases. The CDR3 loop spans 17 amino acids. J gave up 5 bases and V 3 bases, and 8 bases lay outside the gene matches. Germline V lookup: CDR1 SGHVS, CDR2 FNYEAQ. The CDR3 DNA is TGTGCCAGCAGCTTGACCGGGACAGGGGGTTCTACCGGGGAGCTGTTTTTT. This sequence encodes CASSLTGTGGSTGELFF.

The V call is TRBV27, the J call TRBJ1-1; D gene unclear. V lost 3 bases to trimming and J lost 4 bases, with 18 bases between them. The CDR3 has 16 amino acids. Germline V gives CDR1 MNHEY, CDR2 SMNVEV (reference sequence). CDR3: CASSLVPGRTSTEAFF. CDR3 bases: TGTGCCAGCAGTTTGGTCCCTGGACGGACGAGCACTGAAGCTTTCTTT.

This clonotype was seen a handful of times. This sequence joins TRBV7-2 and TRBJ2-5; a weak D match, TRBD1 (6 bases). V shed 4 bases and J shed 5 bases, with 17 bases lying between them. The germline gives CDR1 SGHTA, CDR2 FQGNSA. The CDR3 consists of 15 residues. Here the CDR3 DNA reads TGTGCCAGCAGCTCGGACAGAAACCCGTGGGAGACCCAGTACTTC. Protein product: CASSSDRNPWETQYF.

The chain joins TRBV27 to TRBJ2-7; D is perhaps TRBD2 (6 bases). This CDR3 spans 15 amino acids. V was clipped by 6 bases and J by 5 bases, with 20 bases between them. Looked up from germline, CDR1 is MNHEY and CDR2 is SMNVEV (reference sequence). The CDR3 protein is CASSLSGGLINEQYF. As DNA, the CDR3 is TGTGCCAGCAGCCTTAGCGGAGGGTTAATAAACGAGCAGTACTTC.

This clonotype turned up a few times. This rearrangement joins TRBV5-6 to TRBJ1-1, with a weak D call TRBD1 (5 bases). The length of the CDR3 is 13 residues. The V end was cut by 2 bases, the J end by 12 bases, with 17 bases between. Germline CDR1 is SGHDT and CDR2 is YYEEEE. The CDR3 DNA follows: TGTGCCAGCAGCTTCTTGAAGGGGCGATCACCTTTCTTT. Translated: CASSFLKGRSPFF.